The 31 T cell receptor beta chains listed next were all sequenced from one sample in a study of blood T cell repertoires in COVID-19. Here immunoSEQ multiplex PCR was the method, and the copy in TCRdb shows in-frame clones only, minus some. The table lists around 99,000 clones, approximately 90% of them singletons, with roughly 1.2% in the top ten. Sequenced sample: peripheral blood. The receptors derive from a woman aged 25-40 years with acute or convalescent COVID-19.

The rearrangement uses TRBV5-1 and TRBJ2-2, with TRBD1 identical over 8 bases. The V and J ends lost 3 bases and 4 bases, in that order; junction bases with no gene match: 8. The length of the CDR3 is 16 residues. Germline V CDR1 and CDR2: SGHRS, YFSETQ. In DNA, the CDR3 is TGCGCCAGCAGCTACTCGACAGGGGCGAGCACCGGGGAGCTGTTTTTT. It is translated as CASSYSTGASTGELFF. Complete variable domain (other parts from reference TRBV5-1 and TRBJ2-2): KAGVTQTPRYLIKTRGQQVTLSCSPISGHRSVSWYQQTPGQGLQFLFEYFSETQRNKGNFPGRFSGRQFSNSRSEMNVSTLELGDSALYLCASSYSTGASTGELFFGEGSRLTVL.

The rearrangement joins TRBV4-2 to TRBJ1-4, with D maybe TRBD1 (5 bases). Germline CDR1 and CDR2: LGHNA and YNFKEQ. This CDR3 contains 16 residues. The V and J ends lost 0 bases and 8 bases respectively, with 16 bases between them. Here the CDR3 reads CASSQDAGPGGEKLFF. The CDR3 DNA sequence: TGTGCCAGCAGCCAAGACGCAGGTCCTGGGGGGGAAAAACTGTTTTTT.

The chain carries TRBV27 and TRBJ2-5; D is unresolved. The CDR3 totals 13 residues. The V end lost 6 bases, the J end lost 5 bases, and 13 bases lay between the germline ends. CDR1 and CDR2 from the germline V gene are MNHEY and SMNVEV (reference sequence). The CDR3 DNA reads TGTGCCAGCAGCCTAAAGTTGAGGGAGACCCAGTACTTC. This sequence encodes CASSLKLRETQYF.

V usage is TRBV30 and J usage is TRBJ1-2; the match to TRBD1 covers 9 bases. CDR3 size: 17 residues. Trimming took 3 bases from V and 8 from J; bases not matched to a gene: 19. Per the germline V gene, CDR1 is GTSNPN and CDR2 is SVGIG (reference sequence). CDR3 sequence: CAWRSRLGQGQIGGYTF. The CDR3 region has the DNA TGTGCCTGGAGATCCCGTTTGGGACAGGGACAAATAGGGGGCTACACCTTC.

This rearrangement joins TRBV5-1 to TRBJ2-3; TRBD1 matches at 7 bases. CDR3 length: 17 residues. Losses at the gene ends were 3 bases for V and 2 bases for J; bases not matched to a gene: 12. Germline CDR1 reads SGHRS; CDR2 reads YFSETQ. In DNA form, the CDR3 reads TGCGCCAGCAGCTGGGTGACCGGGACAGCGATCACAGATACGCAGTATTTT. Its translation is CASSWVTGTAITDTQYF.

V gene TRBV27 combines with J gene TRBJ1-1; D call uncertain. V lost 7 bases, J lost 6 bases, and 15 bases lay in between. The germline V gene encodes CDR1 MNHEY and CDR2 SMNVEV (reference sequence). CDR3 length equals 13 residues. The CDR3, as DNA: TGTGCCAGCACCGGGTCCCTAGGCGCTGAAGCTTTCTTT. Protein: CASTGSLGAEAFF.

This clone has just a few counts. The CDR3 DNA reads as TGTGCCAGCAGCCCGGGTCGCGGGGGTTCACCCCTCCACTTT. It codes for CASSPGRGGSPLHF. The chain is built from TRBV6-5 and TRBJ1-6; a weak D match, TRBD1 (5 bases). CDR3 length equals 14 residues. Germline loops: CDR1 MNHEY, CDR2 SVGAGI. With 6 bases removed from V and 9 bases from J, the gap between germline ends came to 15 bases.

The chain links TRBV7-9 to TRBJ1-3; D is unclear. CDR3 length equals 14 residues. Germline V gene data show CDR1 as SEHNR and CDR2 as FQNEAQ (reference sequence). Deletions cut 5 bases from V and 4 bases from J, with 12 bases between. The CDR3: CASSPVARGNTIYF. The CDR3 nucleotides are TGTGCCAGCAGCCCTGTTGCGCGGGGAAACACCATATATTTT.

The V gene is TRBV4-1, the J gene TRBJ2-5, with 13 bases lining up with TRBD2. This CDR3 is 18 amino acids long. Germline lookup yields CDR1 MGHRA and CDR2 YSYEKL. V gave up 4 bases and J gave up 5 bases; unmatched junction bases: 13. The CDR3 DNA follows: TGCGCCAGCAGCCCAGACGGGACTAGCGGGGATTGGGGGGAGACCCAGTACTTC. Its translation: CASSPDGTSGDWGETQYF.

CDR3 nucleotides: TGCGCCAGCGGCACAGGGCCTCTGATGAACACTGAAGCTTTCTTT. It specifies CASGTGPLMNTEAFF. The V and J genes are TRBV4-1 and TRBJ1-1; tentative D call: TRBD1 (6 bases). V gave up 8 bases and J gave up 0 bases, with 16 bases separating them. Germline CDR1 and CDR2: MGHRA and YSYEKL. The CDR3 runs 15 residues.

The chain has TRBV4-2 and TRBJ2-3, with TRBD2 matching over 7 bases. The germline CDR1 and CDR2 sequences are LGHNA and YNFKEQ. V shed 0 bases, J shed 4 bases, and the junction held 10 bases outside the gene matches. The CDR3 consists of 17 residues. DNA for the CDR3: TGTGCCAGCAGCCAAGAAGATGGCAGGGCGGGGGCAGATACGCAGTATTTT. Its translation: CASSQEDGRAGADTQYF.

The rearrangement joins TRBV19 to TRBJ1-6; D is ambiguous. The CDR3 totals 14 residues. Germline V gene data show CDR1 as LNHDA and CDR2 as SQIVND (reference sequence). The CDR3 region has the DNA TGTGCTCCGCTAGGCGGCTCCTATAATTCACCCCTCCACTTT. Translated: CAPLGGSYNSPLHF.

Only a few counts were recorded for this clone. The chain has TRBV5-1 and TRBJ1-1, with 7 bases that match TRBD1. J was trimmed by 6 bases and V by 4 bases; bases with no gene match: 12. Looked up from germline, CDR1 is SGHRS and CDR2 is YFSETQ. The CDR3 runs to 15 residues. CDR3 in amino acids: CASSTPQGEVAEAFF. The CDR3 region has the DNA TGCGCCAGCAGCACACCCCAGGGGGAGGTCGCTGAAGCTTTCTTT.

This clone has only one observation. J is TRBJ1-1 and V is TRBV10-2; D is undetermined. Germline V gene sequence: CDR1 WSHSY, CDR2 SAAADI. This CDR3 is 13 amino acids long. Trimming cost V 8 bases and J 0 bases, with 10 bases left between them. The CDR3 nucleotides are TGCGCCAGCCGAGGACTGATGAACACTGAAGCTTTCTTT. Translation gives CASRGLMNTEAFF.

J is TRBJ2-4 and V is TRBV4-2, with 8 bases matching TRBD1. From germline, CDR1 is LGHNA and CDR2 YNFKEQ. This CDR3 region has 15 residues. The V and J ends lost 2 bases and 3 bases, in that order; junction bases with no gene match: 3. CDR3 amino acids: CASSQTTGDKNIQYF. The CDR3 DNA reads TGTGCCAGCAGCCAAACGACAGGGGACAAAAACATTCAGTACTTC.

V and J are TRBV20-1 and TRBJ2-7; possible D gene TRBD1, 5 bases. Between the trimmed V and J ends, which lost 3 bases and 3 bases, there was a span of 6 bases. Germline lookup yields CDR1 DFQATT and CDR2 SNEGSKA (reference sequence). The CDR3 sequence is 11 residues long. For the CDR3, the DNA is TGCAGTGCTAGTCAGGGCTACGAGCAGTACTTC. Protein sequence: CSASQGYEQYF.

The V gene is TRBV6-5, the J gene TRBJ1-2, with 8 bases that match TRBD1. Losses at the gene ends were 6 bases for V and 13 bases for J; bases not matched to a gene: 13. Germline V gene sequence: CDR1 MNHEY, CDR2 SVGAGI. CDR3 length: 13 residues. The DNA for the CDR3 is TGTGCCAGCAGATCCTCCGGACAGGGAGGGTTCACCTTC. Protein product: CASRSSGQGGFTF.

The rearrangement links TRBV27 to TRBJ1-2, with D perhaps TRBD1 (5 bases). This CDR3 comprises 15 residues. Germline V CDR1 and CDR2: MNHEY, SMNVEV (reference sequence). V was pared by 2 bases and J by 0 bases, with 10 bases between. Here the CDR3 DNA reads TGTGCCAGCAGTTTAGTCGGGGGTGCTAACTATGGCTACACCTTC. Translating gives CASSLVGGANYGYTF.

This CDR3 reads CASSLLVTQYF. The CDR3 bases are TGTGCCAGCAGCTTACTCGTGACCCAGTACTTC. V usage is TRBV11-2 and J usage is TRBJ2-5; D is unresolved. Germline V gives CDR1 SGHAT, CDR2 FQNNGV. The CDR3 runs to 11 residues. V was cut by 2 bases and J by 7 bases, with 5 bases left in between.

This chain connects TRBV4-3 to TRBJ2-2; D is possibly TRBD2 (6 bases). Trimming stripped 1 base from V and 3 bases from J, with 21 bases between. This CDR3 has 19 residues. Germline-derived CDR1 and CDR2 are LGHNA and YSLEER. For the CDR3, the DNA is TGCGCCAGCAGCCAAGTATCTTTTCGCGGGGACGGGGACACCGGGGAGCTGTTTTTT. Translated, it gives CASSQVSFRGDGDTGELFF.

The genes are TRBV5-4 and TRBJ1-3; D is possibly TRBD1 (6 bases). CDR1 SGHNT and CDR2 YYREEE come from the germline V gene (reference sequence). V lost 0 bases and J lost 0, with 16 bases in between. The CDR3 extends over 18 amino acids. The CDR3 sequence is CASSLEDSHYLSGNTIYF. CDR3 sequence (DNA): TGTGCCAGCAGCTTGGAGGACAGTCACTACCTCTCTGGAAACACCATATATTTT.

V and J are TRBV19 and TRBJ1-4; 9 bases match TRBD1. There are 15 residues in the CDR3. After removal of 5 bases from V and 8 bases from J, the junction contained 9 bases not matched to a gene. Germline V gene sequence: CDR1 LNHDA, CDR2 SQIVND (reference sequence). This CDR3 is CASSPSGTGKEKLFF. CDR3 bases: TGTGCCAGTAGTCCCTCGGGGACAGGGAAAGAAAAACTGTTTTTT.

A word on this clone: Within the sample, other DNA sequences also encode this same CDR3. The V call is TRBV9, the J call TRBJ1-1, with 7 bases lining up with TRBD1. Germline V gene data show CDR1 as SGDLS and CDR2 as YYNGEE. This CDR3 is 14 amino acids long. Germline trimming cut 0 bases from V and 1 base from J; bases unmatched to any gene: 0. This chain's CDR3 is CASSVAGGNTEAFF. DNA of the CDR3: TGTGCCAGCAGCGTAGCAGGGGGGAACACTGAAGCTTTCTTT.

As DNA, the CDR3 is TGCGCCAGCAGCCAAGAGGGCGGGGTCGAGACCCAGTACTTC. Translation gives CASSQEGGVETQYF. V usage is TRBV4-3 and J usage is TRBJ2-5, with D possibly matching TRBD2 (6 bases). The V and J ends lost 0 bases and 5 bases respectively, with 10 bases between them. This CDR3 is built from 14 residues. Germline lookup yields CDR1 LGHNA and CDR2 YSLEER.

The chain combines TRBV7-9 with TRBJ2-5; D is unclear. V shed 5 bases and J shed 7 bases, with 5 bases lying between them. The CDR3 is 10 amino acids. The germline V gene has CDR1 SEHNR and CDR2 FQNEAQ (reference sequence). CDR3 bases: TGTGCCAGCAGCCCCCGGACCCAGTACTTC. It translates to CASSPRTQYF.

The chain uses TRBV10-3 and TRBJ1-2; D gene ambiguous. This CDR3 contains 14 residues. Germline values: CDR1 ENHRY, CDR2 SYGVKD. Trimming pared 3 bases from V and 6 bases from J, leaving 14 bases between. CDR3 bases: TGTGCCATCAGTGAAAGTCCGGGGTTCAATGGCTACACCTTC. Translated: CAISESPGFNGYTF.

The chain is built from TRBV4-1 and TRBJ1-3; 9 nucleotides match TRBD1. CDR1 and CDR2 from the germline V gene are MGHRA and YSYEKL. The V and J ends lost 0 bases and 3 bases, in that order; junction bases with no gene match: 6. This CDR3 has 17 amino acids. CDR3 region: CASSQDRDRAYGNTIYF. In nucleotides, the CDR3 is TGCGCCAGCAGCCAAGATCGGGACAGGGCGTATGGAAACACCATATATTTT.

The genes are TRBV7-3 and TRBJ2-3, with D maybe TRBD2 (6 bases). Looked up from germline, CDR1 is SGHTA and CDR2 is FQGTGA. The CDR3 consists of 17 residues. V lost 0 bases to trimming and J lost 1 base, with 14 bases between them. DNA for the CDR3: TGTGCCAGCAGCTTAACGAGCGGGCGAAGCCGCACAGATACGCAGTATTTT. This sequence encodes CASSLTSGRSRTDTQYF.

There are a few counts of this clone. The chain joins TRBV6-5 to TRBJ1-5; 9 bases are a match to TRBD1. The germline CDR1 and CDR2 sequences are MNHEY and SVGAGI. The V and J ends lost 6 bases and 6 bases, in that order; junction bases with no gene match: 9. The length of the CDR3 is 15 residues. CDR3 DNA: TGTGCCAGCAGCCGAACAGGGGGCGTCGGTCAGCCCCAGCATTTT. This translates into CASSRTGGVGQPQHF.

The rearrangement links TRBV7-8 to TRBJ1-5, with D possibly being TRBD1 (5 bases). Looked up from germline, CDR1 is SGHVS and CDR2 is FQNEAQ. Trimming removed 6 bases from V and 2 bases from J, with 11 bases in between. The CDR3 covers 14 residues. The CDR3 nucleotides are TGTGCCAGCAGGTTGCGGGGGGGCAATCAGCCCCAGCATTTT. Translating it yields CASRLRGGNQPQHF.

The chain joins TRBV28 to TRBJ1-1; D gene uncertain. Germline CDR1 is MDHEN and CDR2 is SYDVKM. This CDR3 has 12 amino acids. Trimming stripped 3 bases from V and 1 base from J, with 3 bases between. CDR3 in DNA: TGTGCCAGCAGTTTCCAGAACACTGAAGCTTTCTTT. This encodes CASSFQNTEAFF.